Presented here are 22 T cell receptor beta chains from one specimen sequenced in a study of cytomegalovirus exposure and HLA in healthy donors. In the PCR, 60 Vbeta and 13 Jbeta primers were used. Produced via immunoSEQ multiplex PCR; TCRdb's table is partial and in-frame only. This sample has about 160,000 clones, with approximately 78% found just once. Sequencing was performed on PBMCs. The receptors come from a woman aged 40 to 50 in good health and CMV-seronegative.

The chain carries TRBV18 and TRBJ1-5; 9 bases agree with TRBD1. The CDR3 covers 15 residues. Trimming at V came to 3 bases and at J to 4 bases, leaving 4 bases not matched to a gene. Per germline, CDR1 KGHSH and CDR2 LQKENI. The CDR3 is CASSPGTGTNQPQHF. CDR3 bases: TGTGCCAGCTCACCTGGGACAGGGACGAATCAGCCCCAGCATTTT.

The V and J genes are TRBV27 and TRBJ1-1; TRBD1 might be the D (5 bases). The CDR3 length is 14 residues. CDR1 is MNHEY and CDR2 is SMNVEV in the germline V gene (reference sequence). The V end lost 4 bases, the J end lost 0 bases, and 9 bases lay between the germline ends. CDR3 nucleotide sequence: TGTGCCAGCAGTTCAGGGTACCTGAACACTGAAGCTTTCTTT. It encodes CASSSGYLNTEAFF.

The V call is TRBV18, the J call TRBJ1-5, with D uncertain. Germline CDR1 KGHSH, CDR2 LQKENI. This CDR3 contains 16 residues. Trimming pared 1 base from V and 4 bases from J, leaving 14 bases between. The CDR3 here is CASSPRADIPNQPQHF. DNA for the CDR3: TGTGCCAGCTCACCACGGGCAGACATACCTAATCAGCCCCAGCATTTT.

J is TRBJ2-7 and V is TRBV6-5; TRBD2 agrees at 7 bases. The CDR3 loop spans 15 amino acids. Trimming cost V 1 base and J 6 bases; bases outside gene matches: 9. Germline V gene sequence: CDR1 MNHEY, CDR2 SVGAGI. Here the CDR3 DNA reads TGTGCCAGCAGTTACTGGGCGGGGGAAACCAGCGAGCAGTACTTC. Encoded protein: CASSYWAGETSEQYF.

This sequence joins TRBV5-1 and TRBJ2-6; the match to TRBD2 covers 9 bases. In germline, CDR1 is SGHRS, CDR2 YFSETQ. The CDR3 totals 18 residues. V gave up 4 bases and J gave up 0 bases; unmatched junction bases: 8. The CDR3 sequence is CASSLLSRGGSGANVLTF. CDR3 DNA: TGCGCCAGCAGCCTCCTCTCGCGGGGGGGCTCTGGGGCCAACGTCCTGACTTTC.

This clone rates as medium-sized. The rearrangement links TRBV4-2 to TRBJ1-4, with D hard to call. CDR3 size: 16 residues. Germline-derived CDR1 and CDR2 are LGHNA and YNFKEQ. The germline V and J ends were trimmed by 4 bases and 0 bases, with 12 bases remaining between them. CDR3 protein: CASSRQSGSTNEKLFF. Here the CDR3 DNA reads TGTGCCAGCAGCCGTCAGTCGGGTTCAACTAATGAAAAACTGTTTTTT.

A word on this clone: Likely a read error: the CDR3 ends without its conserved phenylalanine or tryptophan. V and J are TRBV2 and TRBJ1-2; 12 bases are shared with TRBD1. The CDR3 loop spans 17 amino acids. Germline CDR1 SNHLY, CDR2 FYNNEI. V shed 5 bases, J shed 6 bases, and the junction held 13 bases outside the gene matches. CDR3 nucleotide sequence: TGTGCCAGCAGTAGACCGGGACAGGGGGCCGATGGTGATGGCTACACCCTC. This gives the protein CASSRPGQGADGDGYTL.

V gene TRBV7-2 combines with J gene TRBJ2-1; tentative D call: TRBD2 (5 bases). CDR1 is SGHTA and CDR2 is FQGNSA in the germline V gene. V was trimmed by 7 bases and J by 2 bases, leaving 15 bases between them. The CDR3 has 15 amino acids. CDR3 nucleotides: TGTGCCAGCACGGCGTCAACCGGGGCCTACAATGAGCAGTTCTTC. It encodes CASTASTGAYNEQFF.

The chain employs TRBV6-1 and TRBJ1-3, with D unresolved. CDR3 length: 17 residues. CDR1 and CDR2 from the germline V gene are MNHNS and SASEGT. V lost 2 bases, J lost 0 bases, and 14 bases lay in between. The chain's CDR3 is CASSETSWAVSGNTIYF. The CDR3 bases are TGTGCCAGCAGTGAAACATCCTGGGCCGTCTCTGGAAACACCATATATTTT.

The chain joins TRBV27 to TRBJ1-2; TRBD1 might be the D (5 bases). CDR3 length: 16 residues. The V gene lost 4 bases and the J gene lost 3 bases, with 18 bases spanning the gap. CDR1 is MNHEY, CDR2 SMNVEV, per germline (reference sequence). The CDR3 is CASSSHATVYDYGYTF. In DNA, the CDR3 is TGTGCCAGCAGTTCCCACGCGACAGTCTACGACTATGGCTACACCTTC.

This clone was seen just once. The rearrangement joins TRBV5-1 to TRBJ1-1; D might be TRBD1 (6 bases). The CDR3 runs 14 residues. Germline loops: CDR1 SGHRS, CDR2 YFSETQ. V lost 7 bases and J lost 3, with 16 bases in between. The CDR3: CASEGVGSDTEAFF. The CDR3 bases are TGCGCCAGCGAGGGGGTTGGGTCGGACACTGAAGCTTTCTTT.

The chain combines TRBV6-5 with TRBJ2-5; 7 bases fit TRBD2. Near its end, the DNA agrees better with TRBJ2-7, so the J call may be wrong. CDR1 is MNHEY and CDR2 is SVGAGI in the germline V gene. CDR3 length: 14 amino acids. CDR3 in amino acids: CAGPRGESSYEQYF. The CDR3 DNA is TGTGCCGGACCACGGGGGGAGAGCTCCTACGAGCAGTACTTC.

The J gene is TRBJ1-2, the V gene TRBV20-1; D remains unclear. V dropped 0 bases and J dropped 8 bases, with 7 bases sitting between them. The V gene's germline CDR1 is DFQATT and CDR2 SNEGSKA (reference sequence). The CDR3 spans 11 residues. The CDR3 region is CSARDERGYTF. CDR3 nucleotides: TGCAGTGCTAGAGATGAACGGGGCTACACCTTC.

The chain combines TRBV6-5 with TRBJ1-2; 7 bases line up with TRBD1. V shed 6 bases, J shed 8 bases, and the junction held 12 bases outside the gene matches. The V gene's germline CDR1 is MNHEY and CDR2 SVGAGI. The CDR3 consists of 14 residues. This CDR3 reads CASRSGQLFRGYTF. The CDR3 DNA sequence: TGTGCCAGCAGATCGGGACAGCTCTTTAGGGGCTACACCTTC.

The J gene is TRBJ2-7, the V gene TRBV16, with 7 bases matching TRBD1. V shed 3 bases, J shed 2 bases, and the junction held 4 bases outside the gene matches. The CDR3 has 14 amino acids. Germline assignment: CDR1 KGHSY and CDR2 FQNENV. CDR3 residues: CASSQSGQTYEQYF. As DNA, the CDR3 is TGTGCCAGCAGCCAGTCGGGACAGACCTACGAGCAGTACTTC.

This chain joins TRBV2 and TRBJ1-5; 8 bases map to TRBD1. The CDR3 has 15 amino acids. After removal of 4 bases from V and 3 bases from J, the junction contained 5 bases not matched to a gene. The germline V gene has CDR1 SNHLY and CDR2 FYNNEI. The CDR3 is CASSVWTGPNQPQHF. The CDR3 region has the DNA TGTGCCAGCAGTGTCTGGACAGGGCCCAATCAGCCCCAGCATTTT.

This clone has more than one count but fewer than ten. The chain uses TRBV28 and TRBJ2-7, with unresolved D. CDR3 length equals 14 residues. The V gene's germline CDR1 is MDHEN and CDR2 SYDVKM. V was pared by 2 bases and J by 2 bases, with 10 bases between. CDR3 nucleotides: TGTGCCAGCAGTTTACGGCGGCGCCCCTACGAGCAGTACTTC. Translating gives CASSLRRRPYEQYF.

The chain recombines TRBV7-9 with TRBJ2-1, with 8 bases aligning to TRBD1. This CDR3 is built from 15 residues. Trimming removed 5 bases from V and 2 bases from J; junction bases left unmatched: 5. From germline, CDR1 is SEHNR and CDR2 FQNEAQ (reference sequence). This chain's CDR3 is CASSQAGGPYNEQFF. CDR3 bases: TGTGCCAGCAGCCAGGCAGGGGGCCCCTACAATGAGCAGTTCTTC.

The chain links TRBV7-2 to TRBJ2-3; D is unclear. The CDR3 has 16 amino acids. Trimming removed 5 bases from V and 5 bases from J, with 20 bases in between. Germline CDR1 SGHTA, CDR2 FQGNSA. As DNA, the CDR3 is TGTGCCAGCAGCCGCCCCCCGGGTAGCATCGGAGATACGCAGTATTTT. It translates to CASSRPPGSIGDTQYF.

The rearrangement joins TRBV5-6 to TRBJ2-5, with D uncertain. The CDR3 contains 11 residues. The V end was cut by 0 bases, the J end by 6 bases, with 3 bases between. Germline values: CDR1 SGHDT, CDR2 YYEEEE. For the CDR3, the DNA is TGTGCCAGCAGCTTGGCAAAGACCCAGTACTTC. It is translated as CASSLAKTQYF.

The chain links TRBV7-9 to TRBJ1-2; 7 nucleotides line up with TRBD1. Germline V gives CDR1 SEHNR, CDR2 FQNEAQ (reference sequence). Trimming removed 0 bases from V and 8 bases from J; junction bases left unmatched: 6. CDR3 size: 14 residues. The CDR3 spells CASSLADRRGGYTF. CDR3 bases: TGTGCCAGCAGCTTAGCGGACAGGAGGGGAGGCTACACCTTC.

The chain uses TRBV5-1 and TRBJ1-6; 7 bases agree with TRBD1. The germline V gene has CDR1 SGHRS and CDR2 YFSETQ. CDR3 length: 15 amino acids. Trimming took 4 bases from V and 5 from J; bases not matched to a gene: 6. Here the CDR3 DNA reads TGCGCCAGCAGCACCATAGGACAGGATAATTCACCCCTCCACTTT. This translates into CASSTIGQDNSPLHF.